This is a list of T cell receptor beta chains from one sample in a study of CD8 T cells in ankylosing spondylitis. TCRdb called the 5' RACE reads again in MiXCR, with one record for every CDR3 protein. The sample includes a few hundred thousand distinct CDR3 sequences, roughly a tenth seen only once; the top ten take 6.8%. The sequencing sample was made of blood, either unsorted or a sorted T cell fraction (not recorded which). The receptors stem from a male donor with ankylosing spondylitis or in good health (not recorded which). The CDR3 runs from the conserved cysteine through the conserved F or W. D genes are given only for firm matches. Rows may omit the clone size; those that give it use once, few, many or a size class.

>TRBJ2-6|many|-|TRBV9
TGTGCCAGCAGCAAAGGGGGGCAGAAAGTTGAAAGTTCTAGGGCCAACGTCCTGACTTTC
CASSKGGQKVESSRANVLTF
>TRBJ1-6|many|-|TRBV6-4
TGTGCCAGCAGTGATACGGTTAATTCACCCCTCCACTTT
CASSDTVNSPLHF
>TRBJ2-7|-|-|TRBV28
TGTGCCAGCAGTTTACCAGGGCGGGCCTACGAGCAGTACTTC
CASSLPGRAYEQYF
>TRBJ2-1|many|-|TRBV5-1
TGCGCCAGCAGCTTGGCCGGCCGGCCTGAGCAGTTCTTC
CASSLAGRPEQFF
>TRBJ2-4|many|-|TRBV29-1
TGCAGCGTTGAAGTGGGCGATGAGACGAACATTCAGTACTTC
CSVEVGDETNIQYF
>TRBJ1-2|many|TRBD1|TRBV20-1
TGCAGTGCCCACAGGGGCAACTATGGCTACACCTTC
CSAHRGNYGYTF
>TRBJ2-1|many|-|TRBV5-1
TGCGCCAGCAGCTTTCAGGGATATGAGCAGTTCTTC
CASSFQGYEQFF
>TRBJ2-1|few|-|TRBV7-9
TGTGCCAGCAGCTTAGCGTCCTTCTCGCAGTTCTTC
CASSLASFSQFF
>TRBJ1-2|many|-|TRBV7-9
TGTGCCAGCAGCTTAGCGCAACCCTTTGAAGATGGCTACACCTTC
CASSLAQPFEDGYTF
>TRBJ1-1|few|-|TRBV12-3/TRBV12-4
TGTGCCAGCACCTCCTGGGGAAGGATGAACGCTGAAGCTTTCTTT
CASTSWGRMNAEAFF
>TRBJ1-2|many|-|TRBV5-1
TGCGCCAGCAGCTTGGGATCGGGGGAAAACTATGGCTACACCTTC
CASSLGSGENYGYTF
>TRBJ2-1|many|TRBD2|TRBV25-1
TGTGCCAGCAGTGAAAGCGGGGAATCCTACAATGAGCAGTTCTTC
CASSESGESYNEQFF
>TRBJ1-2|many|-|TRBV4-1
TGCGCCAGCAGCCAAGGGTCCGCGGGGGCTGCCAACTATGGCTACACCTTC
CASSQGSAGAANYGYTF
>TRBJ2-5|many|TRBD1|TRBV12-3/TRBV12-4
TGTGCCAGCAGTAGACAGGGGATACAAGAGACCCAGTACTTC
CASSRQGIQETQYF
>TRBJ2-2|many|-|TRBV9
TGTGCCAGCGGAACGATGGTGGCCGGGGAGCTGTTTTTT
CASGTMVAGELFF
>TRBJ2-3|many|TRBD2|TRBV5-1
TGCGCCAGCAGCTGGCCGGGACTAGCGGAACCTCACACAGATACGCAGTATTTT
CASSWPGLAEPHTDTQYF
>TRBJ2-7|many|-|TRBV20-1
TGCAGTGCTATGTACAGGGCTAGCTCCTACGAGCAGTACTTC
CSAMYRASSYEQYF
>TRBJ2-2|many|-|TRBV27
TGTGCCAGCAGTTTATATGGCGGGGAGCTGTTTTTT
CASSLYGGELFF
>TRBJ2-7|-|TRBD1|TRBV6-1
TGTGCCAGTGGGGAGGATGGGACAGGTCACTCCGAGCAGTACTTC
CASGEDGTGHSEQYF
>TRBJ2-3|many|-|TRBV20-1
TGCAGTGCTAGAGAGTGGGTCACAGATACGCAGTATTTT
CSAREWVTDTQYF
>TRBJ1-3|many|-|TRBV5-1
TGCGCCAGCAGCTTGGCAAGCCGGGCTTCTGGAAACACCATATATTTT
CASSLASRASGNTIYF
>TRBJ1-1|many|-|TRBV12-3/TRBV12-4
TGTGCCAGCAGTTTTTCGGCTCACCAGGGAGCTTTCTTT
CASSFSAHQGAFF
>TRBJ2-3|many|TRBD2|TRBV5-1
TGCGCCAGCAGCCCGGAGCGGGGAGATACGCAGTATTTT
CASSPERGDTQYF
>TRBJ1-5|many|-|TRBV6-1
TGTGCCAGCAGTGGACCAATGGGGCATCAGCCCCAGCATTTT
CASSGPMGHQPQHF
>TRBJ1-2|-|-|TRBV29-1
TGCAGCGTTGTAGGGCGGTGGGCGGACTACCACACCTTC
CSVVGRWADYHTF
>TRBJ1-1|few|-|TRBV5-1
TGCGCCAGCAGCGACAAGGACGGTGAAGCTTTCTTT
CASSDKDGEAFF
>TRBJ2-1|many|TRBD1|TRBV20-1
TGCAGTGCTAGAGATCTGCAGGGGGACTACAATGAGCAGTTCTTC
CSARDLQGDYNEQFF
>TRBJ2-2|-|-|TRBV7-2
TGTGCCAGCAGCCCAGCGCCGAACACCGGGGAGCTGTTTTTT
CASSPAPNTGELFF
>TRBJ2-1|few|-|TRBV5-6
TGTGCCAGCAGCTTGGGTGGGGGGAGCTCCTATAATGAGCAGTTCTTC
CASSLGGGSSYNEQFF
>TRBJ2-2|many|-|TRBV6-5
TGTGCCAGCAGTTTTGAGGGTGGCGGGGAGCTGTTTTTT
CASSFEGGGELFF
>TRBJ2-1|few|TRBD2|TRBV6-5
TGTGCCAGCAGTTACCTTAGCGGGAGCTCCTACAATGAGCAGTTCTTC
CASSYLSGSSYNEQFF
>TRBJ2-7|many|TRBD1|TRBV28
TGTGCCATCGGACAGGGGGCTAGGGGAGAGCAGTACTTC
CAIGQGARGEQYF
>TRBJ2-1|many|TRBD1|TRBV5-1
TGCGCCAGCAGCTCCAGTCCGGGACAGGGTTACAATGAGCAGTTCTTC
CASSSSPGQGYNEQFF
>TRBJ2-7|many|-|TRBV12-3/TRBV12-4
TGTGCCAGCAGTTTAGAGGGGTCCCTAAAGTACTACGAGCAGTACTTC
CASSLEGSLKYYEQYF
>TRBJ2-5|-|-|TRBV7-8
TGTGCCAGCAGGATAAGGAGCCAAGAGACCCAGTACTTC
CASRIRSQETQYF
>TRBJ1-5|-|-|TRBV15
TGTGCCACCAGCAGAGAGCGACAGGTGGGAGGCAATCAGCCCCAGCATTTT
CATSRERQVGGNQPQHF
>TRBJ2-3|-|-|TRBV5-5
TGTGCCAGCAGCTTGCGGGGCAGGGACACAGATACGCAGTATTTT
CASSLRGRDTDTQYF
>TRBJ2-1|-|-|TRBV6-1
TGTGCCAGCGGTCGCCCCTCAGGAGACAGTGAGCAGTTCTTC
CASGRPSGDSEQFF
>TRBJ2-1|many|TRBD2|TRBV7-6
TGTGCCAGCAGCGTCAGACTAGCGGGGGCCGATGAGCAGTTCTTC
CASSVRLAGADEQFF
>TRBJ2-1|many|-|TRBV20-1
TGCAGTGCTAGACCCCTGGGGGCCGAGCGGCAGTTCTTC
CSARPLGAERQFF
>TRBJ2-7|few|TRBD2|TRBV28
TGTGCCAGCAAGGGGGGGACTAGCTCCTACGAGCAGTACTTC
CASKGGTSSYEQYF
>TRBJ2-7|many|-|TRBV10-3
TGTGCCATCAGTGTGTACCACGAGCAGTACTTC
CAISVYHEQYF
>TRBJ2-3|many|-|TRBV29-1
TGCAGCGTTGTGCAGAACCTGCTCACAGATACGCAGTATTTT
CSVVQNLLTDTQYF
>TRBJ1-4|-|-|TRBV6-1
TGTGCCAGCAGTGCCTCGGATGGAACTAATGAAAAACTGTTTTTT
CASSASDGTNEKLFF
>TRBJ1-2|few|-|TRBV3-1
TGTGCCAGCTCCAGGCTCTATGGCTACACCTTC
CASSRLYGYTF
>TRBJ2-7|-|-|TRBV4-2
TGTGCCAGCAGCCAAACCCGTATGGCGGGTGGATACGAGCAGTACTTC
CASSQTRMAGGYEQYF
>TRBJ2-1|many|-|TRBV12-3/TRBV12-4
TGTGCCAGCAGTTTGGGGAACTCCTACAATGAGCAGTTCTTC
CASSLGNSYNEQFF
>TRBJ2-5|many|-|TRBV12-3/TRBV12-4
TGTGCCAGCAGTTGGGTAGAAGAGACCCAGTACTTC
CASSWVEETQYF
>TRBJ2-4|-|-|TRBV15
TGTGCCACCAGCAGAGATCAGCCGGTCAAAGCCAAAAACATTCAGTACTTC
CATSRDQPVKAKNIQYF
>TRBJ1-4|few|TRBD1|TRBV6-5
TGTGCCAGCAGTTACAGACAGGGTTACGAAAAACTGTTTTTT
CASSYRQGYEKLFF
>TRBJ2-1|-|-|TRBV20-1
TGCAGTGCTATTAGCGATAGCTCCTACAATGAGCAGTTCTTC
CSAISDSSYNEQFF